Listed below are T cell receptor beta chains from one sample, sequenced in a study of blood T cell repertoires in COVID-19. TCRdb's copy holds only in-frame clones and misses some; the assay was immunoSEQ multiplex PCR. The repertoire holds roughly 340,000 clones, roughly 90% seen once, with approximately 7.3% in the top ten. Sequencing was carried out using peripheral blood. The receptor source for this set is a woman aged 70-85 years with COVID-19, enrolled during active disease. Each CDR3 is given with its conserved first and last residue. D genes are given only for firm matches. The size of a clone is reported for some rows only, either as once, few or many, or as a class for expanded clones.

abundance	v_gene	d_gene	j_gene	CDR3aa	CDR3nt
few	TRBV30	TRBD1	TRBJ1-2	CAWGDSHNYGYTF	TGTGCCTGGGGGGACAGTCATAACTATGGCTACACCTTC
NA	TRBV2	NA	TRBJ1-2	CASSENTDPSYGYTF	TGTGCCAGCAGTGAGAACACAGATCCGAGCTATGGCTACACCTTC
NA	TRBV18	NA	TRBJ1-6	CASSPLTVYNSPLHF	TGTGCCAGCTCACCACTGACAGTTTATAATTCACCCCTCCACTTT
NA	TRBV7-2	NA	TRBJ1-3	CASSLRGFGEDTIYF	TGTGCCAGCAGCTTGCGGGGGTTCGGGGAAGACACCATATATTTT
NA	TRBV19	TRBD2	TRBJ2-7	CASSIGGSGGTYEQYF	TGTGCCAGTAGTATAGGAGGTAGCGGGGGAACCTACGAGCAGTACTTC
few	TRBV27	NA	TRBJ1-2	CASSFGGDYGYTF	TGTGCCAGCAGTTTCGGGGGGGATTATGGCTACACCTTC
NA	TRBV2	NA	TRBJ1-1	CASSLQGPNTEAFF	TGTGCCAGCAGTTTACAGGGTCCAAACACTGAAGCTTTCTTT
NA	TRBV3-1/TRBV3-2	NA	TRBJ1-6	CASSDRISPLHF	TGTGCCAGCAGTGACAGGATTTCACCCCTCCACTTT
NA	TRBV6-5	TRBD2	TRBJ2-5	CASRLAGEQETQYF	TGTGCCAGCCGACTAGCGGGGGAACAAGAGACCCAGTACTTC
NA	TRBV29-1	TRBD1	TRBJ1-1	CSVQPQGAGEAFF	TGCAGCGTCCAACCACAGGGGGCCGGAGAAGCTTTCTTT
NA	TRBV10-3	TRBD1	TRBJ2-1	CAISTGQGSNNEQFF	TGTGCCATCAGTACCGGACAGGGGTCTAACAATGAGCAGTTCTTC
once	TRBV7-7	NA	TRBJ1-2	CASSPGTGGTNYGYTF	TGTGCCAGCAGCCCCGGGACTGGGGGAACTAACTATGGCTACACCTTC
NA	TRBV5-8	TRBD1	TRBJ1-1	CASSGGTGTMETEAFF	TGTGCCAGCAGCGGTGGGACAGGGACGATGGAGACTGAAGCTTTCTTT
NA	TRBV10-2	TRBD1	TRBJ2-7	CASRQLPGQSYEQYF	TGCGCCAGCAGGCAGCTTCCGGGACAGTCCTACGAGCAGTACTTC
NA	TRBV28	NA	TRBJ1-4	CASNRLATNEKLFF	TGTGCCAGCAACCGGTTAGCAACTAATGAAAAACTGTTTTTT
NA	TRBV28	NA	TRBJ1-1	CASSSPPNTEAFF	TGTGCCAGCAGTTCTCCCCCGAACACTGAAGCTTTCTTT
NA	TRBV5-1	TRBD1	TRBJ2-2	CASSPRTGPGELFF	TGCGCCAGCAGCCCACGGACAGGGCCCGGGGAGCTGTTTTTT
NA	TRBV7-9	NA	TRBJ2-1	CASSLGGRAGRNEQFF	TGTGCCAGCAGCTTAGGTGGTAGGGCGGGACGCAATGAGCAGTTCTTC
NA	TRBV7-8	TRBD1	TRBJ1-2	CASSPRTGWGPEGYTF	TGTGCCAGCAGCCCGCGGACAGGTTGGGGGCCCGAGGGCTACACCTTC
NA	TRBV12-3/TRBV12-4	TRBD1	TRBJ1-2	CASRVQGEDGYTF	TGTGCCAGCAGAGTACAGGGGGAAGATGGCTACACCTTC
NA	TRBV19	NA	TRBJ1-2	CASTDGYSFGYTF	TGTGCCAGTACAGATGGTTATTCTTTCGGCTACACCTTC
once	TRBV5-1	TRBD2	TRBJ2-3	CASSLGLAGDDTQYF	TGCGCCAGCAGCCTCGGACTAGCGGGGGATGATACGCAGTATTTT
NA	TRBV24-1	NA	TRBJ2-5	CATSGAGPETQYF	TGTGCCACCAGTGGGGCAGGCCCAGAGACCCAGTACTTC
few	TRBV30	NA	TRBJ1-2	CAWSRGSNYGYTF	TGTGCCTGGAGTCGAGGGTCTAACTATGGCTACACCTTC
NA	TRBV19	NA	TRBJ1-1	CASSFSRQNTEAFF	TGTGCCAGTAGTTTTAGTAGACAGAACACTGAAGCTTTCTTT